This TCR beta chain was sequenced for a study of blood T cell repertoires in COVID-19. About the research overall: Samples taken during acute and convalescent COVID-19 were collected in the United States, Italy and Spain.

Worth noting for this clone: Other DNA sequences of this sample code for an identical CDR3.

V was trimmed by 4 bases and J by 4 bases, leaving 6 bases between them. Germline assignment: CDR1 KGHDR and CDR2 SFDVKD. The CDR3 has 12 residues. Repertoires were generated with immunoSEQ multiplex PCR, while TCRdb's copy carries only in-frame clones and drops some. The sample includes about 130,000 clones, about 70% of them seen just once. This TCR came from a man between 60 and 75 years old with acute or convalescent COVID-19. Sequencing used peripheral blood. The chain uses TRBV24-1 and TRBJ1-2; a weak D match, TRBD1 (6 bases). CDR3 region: CATSEGGYGYTF. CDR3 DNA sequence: TGTGCCACCAGTGAAGGGGGCTATGGCTACACCTTC.